Following are 4 T cell receptor beta chains from one sample sequenced in a study of blood T cell repertoires in COVID-19. Clones were read by immunoSEQ multiplex PCR, and TCRdb kept only the in-frame ones, dropping some. This sample has tens of thousands of clones, with 88% found just once. The sample comprised peripheral blood. These TCRs come from a woman aged 70-85 years with acute or convalescent COVID-19.

The rearrangement joins TRBV5-5 to TRBJ1-5; D is possibly TRBD1 (5 bases). The germline V gene has CDR1 SGHKS and CDR2 YYEKEE (reference sequence). V was clipped by 4 bases and J by 5 bases, with 10 bases between them. The CDR3 is 13 residues long. Here the CDR3 DNA reads TGTGCCAGCAGCGCGACGGGGGATCAGCCCCAGCATTTT. Translation gives CASSATGDQPQHF.

This chain links TRBV15 with TRBJ1-4; the D is unclear. Germline V gene lookup returns CDR1 LNHNV and CDR2 YYDKDF (reference sequence). V lost 0 bases and J lost 5, with 13 bases in between. The CDR3 consists of 16 residues. This CDR3 is CATSRELAGSNEKLFF. For the CDR3, the DNA is TGTGCCACCAGCAGAGAGCTAGCGGGTTCGAATGAAAAACTGTTTTTT. The complete variable domain, with remaining parts taken from reference TRBV15 and TRBJ1-4, reads DAMVIQNPRYQVTQFGKPVTLSCSQTLNHNVMYWYQQKSSQAPKLLFHYYDKDFNNEADTPDNFQSRRPNTSFCFLDIRSPGLGDTAMYLCATSRELAGSNEKLFFGSGTQLSVL.

This clone was seen only once. Here the CDR3 DNA reads TGTGCCAGCAGCTTAGCCCATACTACCAATGAGCAGTTCTTC. Its protein product is CASSLAHTTNEQFF. The chain is built from TRBV11-2 and TRBJ2-1; D remains unclear. Germline V gene sequence: CDR1 SGHAT, CDR2 FQNNGV. The CDR3 runs to 14 residues. Trimming stripped 1 base from V and 6 bases from J, with 10 bases between. Full variable domain (outside the CDR3, taken from reference TRBV11-2 and TRBJ2-1): EAGVAQSPRYKIIEKRQSVAFWCNPISGHATLYWYQQILGQGPKLLIQFQNNGVVDDSQLPKDRFSAERLKGVDSTLKIQPAKLEDSAVYLCASSLAHTTNEQFFGPGTRLTVL.

The chain carries TRBV7-6 and TRBJ2-3, with 8 bases identical to TRBD2. This CDR3 comprises 15 residues. With 3 bases clipped from V and 5 bases from J, the junction kept 7 bases outside the gene matches. Germline values: CDR1 SGHVS, CDR2 FNYEAQ. CDR3 nucleotides: TGTGCCAGCAGCTTCCCGGGACTAGTAGAAGATACGCAGTATTTT. The encoded protein is CASSFPGLVEDTQYF.